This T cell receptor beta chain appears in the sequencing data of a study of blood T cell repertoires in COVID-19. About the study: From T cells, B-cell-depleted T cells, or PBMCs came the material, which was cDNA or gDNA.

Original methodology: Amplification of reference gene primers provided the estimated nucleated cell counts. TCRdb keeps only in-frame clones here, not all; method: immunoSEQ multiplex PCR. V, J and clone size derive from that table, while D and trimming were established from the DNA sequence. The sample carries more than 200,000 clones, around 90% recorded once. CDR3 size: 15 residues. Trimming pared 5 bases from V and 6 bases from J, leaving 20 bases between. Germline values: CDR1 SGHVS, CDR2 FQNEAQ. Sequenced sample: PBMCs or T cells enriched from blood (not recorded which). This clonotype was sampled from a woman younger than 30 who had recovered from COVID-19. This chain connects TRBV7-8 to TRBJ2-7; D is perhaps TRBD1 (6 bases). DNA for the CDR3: TGTGCCAGCAGCCCGAGAGGGACAAGGGGATTCGAGCAGTACTTC. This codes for CASSPRGTRGFEQYF.